This T cell receptor (beta chain) was sequenced for a study of blood T cell repertoires in COVID-19. Study details: From the United States, Italy and Spain came samples of acute and convalescent COVID-19. The cDNA or gDNA used as material had been derived from T cells, B-cell-depleted T cells, or PBMCs.

The length of the CDR3 is 15 residues. V lost 2 bases, J lost 9 bases, and 3 bases stayed unmatched. CDR1 SGHDN and CDR2 FVKESK come from the germline V gene. Original methodology: Amplification with reference gene primers provided the estimates of nucleated cell counts. Measured with immunoSEQ multiplex PCR; TCRdb has only the in-frame clones, and not every one. The D gene and trimming were derived from the DNA, and the V and J assignments and clone size from that table. The sample contains fewer than 300,000 clones, 81% of which appear only once. The sequencing sample was made of peripheral blood. The V call is TRBV14, the J call TRBJ2-3; 15 bases line up with TRBD2. This TCR was recovered from a woman in her sixties or seventies with active or convalescent COVID-19. This CDR3 is CASSQLGLAGGTQYF. CDR3 coding DNA: TGTGCCAGCAGCCAACTCGGACTAGCGGGGGGGACGCAGTATTTT.